This T cell receptor beta chain appears in the sequencing data of a study of shared clonotypes between healthy human individuals (dated by TCRdb to the early 2020s). With regard to the full study: The cohort comprised a couple of women and a few men aged 18 to 49 years. For each donor, three plates each were used for CD4 naive and CD4 memory, two plates were used for CD8 naive, and one plate was used for CD8 memory. The study deeply sequenced blood TCR repertoires of five healthy adults to estimate repertoire size and the extent of clonotype sharing between individuals. To increase sequencing depth and limit assay-specific biases, TCR repertoire library preparation and sequencing were carried out by different laboratories using diverse techniques. Between about 0.85 and 10 billion PBMCs per donor were obtained by leukapheresis.

Worth noting for this clone: The specificity of this receptor is unknown. No per-base quality is available; no much larger clone lies one base away.

A distance of 8 bases separates the germline ends of V and J, which lose 0 bases and 1 base respectively. Spanning cysteine to phenylalanine, the CDR3 consists of 15 amino acids. The CDR3 DNA has 45 bases and is translated from base 1. As encoded in the germline V gene, CDR1 is KGHSH while CDR2 is LQKENI. TCR CDR3 regions were amplified from genomic DNA by multiplex PCR using the deep immunoSEQ assay. Extracted genomic DNA from each cell subset was spread evenly across all wells of several immunoSEQ 96-well plates, with each plate serving as a replicate. For sorted subsets, approximately 210 ng genomic DNA, equal to about 30,000 T cell genomes, was loaded into each replicate PCR. The purified libraries were quantified using a Qubit 3.0 fluorometer, sized with a Bioanalyzer 2100, and then quantified again using the KAPA Library Quantification kit. A separate single-read 150-cycle Illumina NextSeq 550 flow cell was used to sequence each immunoSEQ 96-well plate. In the authors' own workflow: The immunoSEQ output contained only junctional sequences without quality scores, so filtering could not match that applied to full-length reads. To assign V/J genes and CDR3, sequences were annotated using PyIR, a Python wrapper for IgBLAST v1.9, with IMGT germline references. Reads were filtered out if the reads had weak V/J assignments (E-value above 1e-6), no CDR3, stop codons, out-of-frame junctions, or ambiguous translated residues. V3J clonotypes were defined as sequences sharing the same inferred V gene, J gene, and CDR3 amino acid sequence. To compute the percentage overlap between repertoires, the number of shared unique clonotypes was divided by the size of the smaller repertoire. Three approaches were used to assess repertoire richness: RTK rarefaction, the Chao1 estimator, and Recon v2.1 estimates of unobserved clonotypes. OLGA was used to compute generation probabilities for all TCRbeta clonotypes that the gDNA method yielded from a few donors. The clones in this table, taken by TCRdb from immuneACCESS, are in-frame only. Not every clone is retained; where verified, under half of the shortfall comes from an unresolved V gene, and the cause of the rest is unknown. V and J calls and clone size are as listed in that table; D and trimming were resolved from the DNA. The sample data list millions of clones, and 85% to 95% of these were observed just once. The ten largest account for roughly 0.13% of the sample.

Healthy HIV-negative adults with no recently reported acute infections or vaccinations were included as donors. All donors were Caucasian adults living in Nashville, Tennessee, USA. CD4+ T cells were enriched by magnetic negative selection, after which naive cells were positively selected on CD45RA and the negative fraction was taken as the memory subset. After blood collection by leukapheresis, PBMCs were isolated using Ficoll-Histopaque density gradient centrifugation and then cryopreserved in the vapor phase of liquid nitrogen. Purity and quantity of every magnetically sorted T cell population were checked by analytical flow cytometry. Genomic DNA was isolated from every sorted fraction and measured by UV absorbance on a Nanodrop 2000c. Points the paper makes about the study in general: Estimated clonotype richness was generally larger for naive than for memory subsets. Sharing across a few donors was observed for approximately 5% of naive CD4, about 4% of naive CD8, roughly 2.4% of memory CD4, and about 0.39% of memory CD8 clonotypes. Because the study included a small number of donors, the genetic and exposure-history diversity represented was limited. Rarefaction of sorted-subset datasets indicated incomplete sequencing despite the large sequencing depth. Clonotypes shared by all four sorted-subset donors showed higher generation probabilities than non-shared clonotypes. Sampling was limited to blood, and TCR repertoires in tissue likely differ from TCR repertoires in blood. Pairwise subsampling led to the expectation that sequencing depth would affect the degree of clonotype sharing among donors.

The chain joins TRBV18 to TRBJ2-3; too little of a D gene remains to name it. The clonotype comes from a man between 18 and 35 years old in good health. Sequenced input: naive CD4+ T cells sorted from blood. Read against the paper, the sample's cell subset or site label means: CD45RA+ positively selected. The DNA sequence follows: TGTGCCAGCTCACCACCCTACACAGGCACAGATACGCAGTATTTT. It translates as CASSPPYTGTDTQYF.